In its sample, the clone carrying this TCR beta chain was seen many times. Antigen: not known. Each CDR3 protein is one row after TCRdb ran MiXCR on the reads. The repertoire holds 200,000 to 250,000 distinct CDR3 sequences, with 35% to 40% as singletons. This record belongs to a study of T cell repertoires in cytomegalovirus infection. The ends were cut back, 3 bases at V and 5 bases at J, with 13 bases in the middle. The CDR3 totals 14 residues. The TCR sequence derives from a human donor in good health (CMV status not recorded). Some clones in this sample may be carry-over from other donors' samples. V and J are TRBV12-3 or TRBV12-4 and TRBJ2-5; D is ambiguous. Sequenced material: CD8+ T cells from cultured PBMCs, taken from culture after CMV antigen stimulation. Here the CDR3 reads CASSLPGSPETQYF. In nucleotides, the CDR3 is TGTGCCAGCAGTTTGCCGGGCTCTCCGGAGACCCAGTACTTC.